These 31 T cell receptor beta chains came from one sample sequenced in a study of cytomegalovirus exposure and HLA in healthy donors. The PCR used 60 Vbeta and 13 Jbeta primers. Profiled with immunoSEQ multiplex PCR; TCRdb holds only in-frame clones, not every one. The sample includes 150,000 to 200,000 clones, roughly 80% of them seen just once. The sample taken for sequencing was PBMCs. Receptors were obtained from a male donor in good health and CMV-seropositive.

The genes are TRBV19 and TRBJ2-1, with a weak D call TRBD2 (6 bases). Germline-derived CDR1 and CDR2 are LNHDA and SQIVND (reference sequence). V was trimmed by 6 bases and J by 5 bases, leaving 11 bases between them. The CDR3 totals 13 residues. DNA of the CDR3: TGTGCCAGTAGGACCGGCGGGAACAATGAGCAGTTCTTC. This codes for CASRTGGNNEQFF.

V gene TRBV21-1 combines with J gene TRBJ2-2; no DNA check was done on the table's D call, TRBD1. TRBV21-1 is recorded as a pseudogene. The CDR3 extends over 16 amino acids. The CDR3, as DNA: TGTGCCATCCCGATAAGGGACAGGGACAACACCGGGGAGCTGTTTTTT. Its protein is CAIPIRDRDNTGELFF.

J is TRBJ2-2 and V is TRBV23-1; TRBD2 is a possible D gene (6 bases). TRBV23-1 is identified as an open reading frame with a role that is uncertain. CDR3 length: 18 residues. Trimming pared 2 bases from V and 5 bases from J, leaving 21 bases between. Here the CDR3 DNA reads TGCGCCAGCAGTCAAATGAGCCCTGGGTCGGGGGAAACCGGGGAGCTGTTTTTT. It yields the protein CASSQMSPGSGETGELFF.

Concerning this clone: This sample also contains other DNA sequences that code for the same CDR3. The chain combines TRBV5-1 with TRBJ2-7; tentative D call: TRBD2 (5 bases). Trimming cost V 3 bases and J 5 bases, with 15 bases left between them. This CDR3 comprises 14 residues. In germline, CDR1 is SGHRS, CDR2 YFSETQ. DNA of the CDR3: TGCGCCAGCAGCTCGGACGGAGACTACAACGAGCAGTACTTC. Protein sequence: CASSSDGDYNEQYF.

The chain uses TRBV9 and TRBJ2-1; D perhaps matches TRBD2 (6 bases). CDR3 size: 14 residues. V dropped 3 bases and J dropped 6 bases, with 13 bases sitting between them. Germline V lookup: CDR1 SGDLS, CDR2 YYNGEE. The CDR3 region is CASSARDLANEQFF. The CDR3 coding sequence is TGTGCCAGCAGCGCCAGGGACTTGGCCAATGAGCAGTTCTTC.

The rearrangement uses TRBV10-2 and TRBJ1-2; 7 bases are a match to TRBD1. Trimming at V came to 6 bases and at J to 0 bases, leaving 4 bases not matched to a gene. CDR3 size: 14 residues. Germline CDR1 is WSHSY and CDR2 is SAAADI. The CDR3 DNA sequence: TGCGCCAGCAGGTCCGGGACAGCTAACTATGGCTACACCTTC. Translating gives CASRSGTANYGYTF.

The CDR3 reads CASSPNRGRDAGELFF. DNA for the CDR3: TGTGCCAGCAGCCCGAACAGGGGGCGGGATGCCGGGGAGCTGTTTTTT. The chain links TRBV14 to TRBJ2-2, with 9 bases aligning to TRBD1. Trimming cost V 4 bases and J 6 bases; bases outside gene matches: 9. CDR3 size: 16 residues. Germline CDR1 and CDR2: SGHDN and FVKESK.

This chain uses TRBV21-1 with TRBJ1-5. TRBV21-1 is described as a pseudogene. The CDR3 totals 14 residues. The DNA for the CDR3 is TGTGCCAGCAGCAAACGACCCCCGGCGGGGACCCAGCATTTT. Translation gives CASSKRPPAGTQHF.

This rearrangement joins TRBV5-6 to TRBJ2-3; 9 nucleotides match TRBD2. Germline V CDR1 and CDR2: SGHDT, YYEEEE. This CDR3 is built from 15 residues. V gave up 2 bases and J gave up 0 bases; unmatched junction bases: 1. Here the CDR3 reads CASSFLAGSTDTQYF. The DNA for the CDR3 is TGTGCCAGCAGCTTTCTAGCGGGAAGCACAGATACGCAGTATTTT.

CDR3 protein: CASSVLARTGELFF. CDR3 nucleotides: TGTGCCAGCAGCGTACTAGCGCGGACCGGGGAGCTGTTTTTT. This rearrangement joins TRBV7-2 to TRBJ2-2, with TRBD2 matching over 7 bases. Germline trimming cut 5 bases from V and 5 bases from J; bases unmatched to any gene: 5. Per germline, CDR1 SGHTA and CDR2 FQGNSA. The CDR3 loop spans 14 amino acids. Drawing the rest from reference TRBV7-2 and TRBJ2-2, the complete variable domain is GAGVSQSPSNKVTEKGKDVELRCDPISGHTALYWYRQSLGQGLEFLIYFQGNSAPDKSGLPSDRFSAERTGGSVSTLTIQRTQQEDSAVYLCASSVLARTGELFFGEGSRLTVL.

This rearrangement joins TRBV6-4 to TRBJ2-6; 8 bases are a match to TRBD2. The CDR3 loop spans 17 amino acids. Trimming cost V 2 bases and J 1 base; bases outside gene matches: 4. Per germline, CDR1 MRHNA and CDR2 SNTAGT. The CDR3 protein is CASSDRASGSGANVLTF. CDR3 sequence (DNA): TGTGCCAGCAGTGACAGGGCTAGCGGGTCTGGGGCCAACGTCCTGACTTTC.

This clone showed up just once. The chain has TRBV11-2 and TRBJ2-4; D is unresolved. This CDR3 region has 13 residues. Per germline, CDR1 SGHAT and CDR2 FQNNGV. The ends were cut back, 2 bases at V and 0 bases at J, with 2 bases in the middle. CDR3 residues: CASSLRAKNIQYF. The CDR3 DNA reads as TGTGCCAGCAGCTTACGAGCCAAAAACATTCAGTACTTC.

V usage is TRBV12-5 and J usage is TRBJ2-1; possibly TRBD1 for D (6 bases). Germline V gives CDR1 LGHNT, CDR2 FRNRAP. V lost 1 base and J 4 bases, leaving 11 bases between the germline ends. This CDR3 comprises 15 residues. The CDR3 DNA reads TGTGCTAGTGGTTTGGCCTTAGGGGGATACAATGAGCAGTTCTTC. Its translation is CASGLALGGYNEQFF.

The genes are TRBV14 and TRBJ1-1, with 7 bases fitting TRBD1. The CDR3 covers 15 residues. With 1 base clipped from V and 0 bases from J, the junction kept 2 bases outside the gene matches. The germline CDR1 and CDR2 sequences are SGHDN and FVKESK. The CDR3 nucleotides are TGTGCCAGCAGCCAAGTCGACAGGGTGAACACTGAAGCTTTCTTT. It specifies CASSQVDRVNTEAFF.

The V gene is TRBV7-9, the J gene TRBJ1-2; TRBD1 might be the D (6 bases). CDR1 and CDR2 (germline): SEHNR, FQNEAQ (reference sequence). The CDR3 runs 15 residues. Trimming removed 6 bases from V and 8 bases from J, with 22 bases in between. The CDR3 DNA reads TGTGCCAGCAGTCCCACAGGGTATTCAACGGGCGGCTACACCTTC. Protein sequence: CASSPTGYSTGGYTF. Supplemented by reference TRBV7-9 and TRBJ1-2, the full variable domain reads DTGVSQNPRHKITKRGQNVTFRCDPISEHNRLYWYRQTLGQGPEFLTYFQNEAQLEKSRLLSDRFSAERPKGSFSTLEIQRTEQGDSAMYLCASSPTGYSTGGYTFGSGTRLTVV.

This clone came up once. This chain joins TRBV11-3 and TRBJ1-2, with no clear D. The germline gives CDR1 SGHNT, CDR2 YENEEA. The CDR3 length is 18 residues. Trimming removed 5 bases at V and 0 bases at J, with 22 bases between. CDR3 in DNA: TGTGCCAGCAGCCAGACCGGCGGCAGCCGTACTCCTAACTATGGCTACACCTTC. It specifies CASSQTGGSRTPNYGYTF.

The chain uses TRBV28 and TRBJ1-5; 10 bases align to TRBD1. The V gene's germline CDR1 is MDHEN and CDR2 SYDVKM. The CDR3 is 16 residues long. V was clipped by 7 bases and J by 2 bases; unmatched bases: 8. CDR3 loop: CASIPVGTGGNQPQHF. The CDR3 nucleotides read TGTGCCAGCATCCCAGTTGGGACAGGGGGCAATCAGCCCCAGCATTTT.

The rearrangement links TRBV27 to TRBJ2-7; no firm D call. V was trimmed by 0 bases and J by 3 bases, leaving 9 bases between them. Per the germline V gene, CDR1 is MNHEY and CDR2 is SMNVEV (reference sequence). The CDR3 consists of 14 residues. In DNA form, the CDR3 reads TGTGCCAGCAGTTTATCGCGGCAGAACTACGAGCAGTACTTC. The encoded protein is CASSLSRQNYEQYF.

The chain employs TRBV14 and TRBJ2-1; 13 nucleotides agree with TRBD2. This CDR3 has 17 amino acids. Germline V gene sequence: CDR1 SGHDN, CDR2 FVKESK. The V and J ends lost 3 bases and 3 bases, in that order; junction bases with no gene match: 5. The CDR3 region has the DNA TGTGCCAGCAGCCACCTGACTAGCGGGAGGATCTACAATGAGCAGTTCTTC. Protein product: CASSHLTSGRIYNEQFF.

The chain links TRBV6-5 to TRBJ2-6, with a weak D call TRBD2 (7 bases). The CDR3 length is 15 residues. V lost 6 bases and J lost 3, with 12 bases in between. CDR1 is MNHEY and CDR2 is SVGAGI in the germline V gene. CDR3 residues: CASSRGGGGANVLTF. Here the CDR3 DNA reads TGTGCCAGCAGCCGCGGGGGCGGTGGGGCCAACGTCCTGACTTTC.

The CDR3 DNA is TGTGCCTGGAGTGTACCAAATCAGGGGCTTCCCTACAATGAGCAGTTCTTC. Translating it yields CAWSVPNQGLPYNEQFF. This chain links TRBV30 with TRBJ2-1; D may be TRBD1 (6 bases). Trimming cost V 0 bases and J 2 bases, with 17 bases left between them. This CDR3 spans 17 amino acids. CDR1 GTSNPN and CDR2 SVGIG come from the germline V gene (reference sequence).

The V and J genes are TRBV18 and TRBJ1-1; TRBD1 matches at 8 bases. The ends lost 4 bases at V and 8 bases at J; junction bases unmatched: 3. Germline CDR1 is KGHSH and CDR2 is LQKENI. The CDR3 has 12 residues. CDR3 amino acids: CASSLDRGEAFF. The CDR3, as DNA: TGTGCCAGCTCACTAGACAGGGGAGAAGCTTTCTTT.

CDR3 bases: TGTGCCAGCAGCTCTAGGGGGACAGGGCTCACCGGGGAGCTGTTTTTT. This codes for CASSSRGTGLTGELFF. The V and J genes are TRBV11-3 and TRBJ2-2; 9 nucleotides agree with TRBD1. V dropped 4 bases and J dropped 4; count of bases not matched to a gene: 7. Germline V gene lookup returns CDR1 SGHNT and CDR2 YENEEA. This CDR3 is built from 16 residues.

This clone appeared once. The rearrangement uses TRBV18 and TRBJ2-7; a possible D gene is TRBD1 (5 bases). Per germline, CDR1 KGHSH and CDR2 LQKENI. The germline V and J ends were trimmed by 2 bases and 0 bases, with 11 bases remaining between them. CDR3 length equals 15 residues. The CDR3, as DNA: TGTGCCAGCTCACCAGGACACCTCAGCTCCTACGAGCAGTACTTC. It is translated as CASSPGHLSSYEQYF.

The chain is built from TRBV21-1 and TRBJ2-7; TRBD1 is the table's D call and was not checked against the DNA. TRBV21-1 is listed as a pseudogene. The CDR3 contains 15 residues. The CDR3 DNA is TGTGCCAGCAGCAAATGTGGAGGGGGCTGCTACGAGCAGTACTTC. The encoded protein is CASSKCGGGCYEQYF.

Written as DNA, the CDR3 is TGTGCCAGCAGTTTCCCCAGATATTCCTACGAGCAGTACTTC. Encoded protein: CASSFPRYSYEQYF. The chain employs TRBV28 and TRBJ2-7, with D uncertain. This CDR3 region has 14 residues. CDR1 is MDHEN and CDR2 is SYDVKM in the germline V gene. With 3 bases removed from V and 1 base from J, the gap between germline ends came to 10 bases. The full variable domain, completed using reference TRBV28 and TRBJ2-7, is DVKVTQSSRYLVKRTGEKVFLECVQDMDHENMFWYRQDPGLGLRLIYFSYDVKMKEKGDIPEGYSVSREKKERFSLILESASTNQTSMYLCASSFPRYSYEQYFGPGTRLTVT.

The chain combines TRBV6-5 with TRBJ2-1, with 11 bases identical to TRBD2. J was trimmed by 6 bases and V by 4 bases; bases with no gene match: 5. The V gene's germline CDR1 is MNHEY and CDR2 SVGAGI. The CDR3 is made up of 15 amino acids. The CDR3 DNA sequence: TGTGCCAGCAGTTCGCTAGCGGGAGGTAGCAATGAGCAGTTCTTC. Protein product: CASSSLAGGSNEQFF.

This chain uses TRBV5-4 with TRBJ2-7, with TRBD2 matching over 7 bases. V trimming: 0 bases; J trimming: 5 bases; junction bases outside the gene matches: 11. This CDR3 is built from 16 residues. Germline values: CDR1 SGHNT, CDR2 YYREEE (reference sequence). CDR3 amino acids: CASSLERGGSGNEQYF. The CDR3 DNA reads TGTGCCAGCAGCTTGGAGAGGGGCGGGAGTGGCAACGAGCAGTACTTC.

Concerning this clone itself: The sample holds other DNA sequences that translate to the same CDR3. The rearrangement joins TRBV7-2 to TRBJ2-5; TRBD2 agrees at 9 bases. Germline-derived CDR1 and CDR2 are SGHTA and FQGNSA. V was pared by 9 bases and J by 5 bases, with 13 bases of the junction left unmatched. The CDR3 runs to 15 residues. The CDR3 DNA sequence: TGTGCCAGTAGCCGAACTAGCGGGCGGGCGGAGACCCAGTACTTC. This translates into CASSRTSGRAETQYF.

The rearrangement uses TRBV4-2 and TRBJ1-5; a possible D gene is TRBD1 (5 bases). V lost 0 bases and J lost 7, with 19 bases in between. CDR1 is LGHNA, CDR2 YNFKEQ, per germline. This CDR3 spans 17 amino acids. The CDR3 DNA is TGTGCCAGCAGCCAAGAATTTGGCAGGGCCTGGGTCCAGCCCCAGCATTTT. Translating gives CASSQEFGRAWVQPQHF.

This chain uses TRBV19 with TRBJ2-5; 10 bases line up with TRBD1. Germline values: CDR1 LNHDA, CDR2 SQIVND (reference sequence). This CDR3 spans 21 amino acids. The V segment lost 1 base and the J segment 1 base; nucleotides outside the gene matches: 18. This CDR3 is CASSIAGPGTGEKRGQETQYF. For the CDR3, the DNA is TGTGCCAGTAGTATAGCGGGCCCCGGGACAGGGGAGAAACGGGGCCAAGAGACCCAGTACTTC.